This T cell receptor (beta chain) was sequenced during a study of blood T cells in healthy people across ages. General study findings and limits: The study found more naive CD4+ cells and higher diversity in long-lived than aged donors. Among T cells, TCR beta diversity per million cells dropped roughly linearly as age rose. Samples with more naive T cells showed higher observed beta diversity. When one million T cells were used, diversity estimates were thought to be underestimates.

The second PCR ran roughly 6 to 11 cycles with a sample-barcoded 5' primer and J-beta primers. From the 5' RACE reads, TCRdb called clonotypes with MiXCR, one entry per CDR3 protein. The table has about 1.1 million distinct CDR3 sequences, around two fifths seen once. The CDR3 runs 13 residues. Germline V gene sequence: CDR1 SGHAT, CDR2 FQDESV (reference sequence). About this clonotype: Its antigen is not known. Germline is not matched at one junction end, which may reflect a read error.

V gene TRBV11-1 combines with J gene TRBJ1-2; D gene uncertain. Sequenced: blood. The clonotype was recovered from a man younger than 30 in good health. The CDR3 here is CASSPRADSGYIF. CDR3 sequence (DNA): TGTGCCAGCAGCCCCAGAGCCGACTCGGGCTACATCTTC.